A single T cell receptor beta chain is shown here with its context. The target antigen is unknown. 60 Vbeta and 13 Jbeta primers were used in PCR. The repertoire was sequenced with immunoSEQ multiplex PCR; TCRdb's copy has only in-frame clones and lacks some. The sample consists of 100,000 to 150,000 clones, about 76% of them appearing once. The record originates from a study of cytomegalovirus exposure and HLA in healthy donors. The CDR3 has 13 amino acids. Trimming took off 5 bases at V and 1 base at J, with 9 bases between the two ends. Germline V gives CDR1 LNHDA, CDR2 SQIVND (reference sequence). Whole-study results and caveats: A few CMV-associated chains were confirmed in vitro to be specific for CMV antigens. Most TCR sequences were uncommon, yet certain public TCRs appeared in many donors. In an earlier analysis, most TCR beta V segments were productive about 90% or about 30% of the time.

The sequenced sample consisted of PBMCs. V gene TRBV19 combines with J gene TRBJ2-7, with D hard to call. This TCR derives from a woman aged 60-75 years in good health and CMV-seropositive. DNA for the CDR3: TGTGCCAGTAGTCAAACACCTTCCTACGAGCAGTACTTC. Protein sequence: CASSQTPSYEQYF.